Detailed here is one TCR beta chain. This clonotype was seen a few times. Its antigen is unknown. Per-base qualities were not stored, and no clone one base away is much larger. To prepare the library, 5' RACE was applied. These reads were obtained on an Illumina HiSeq 2000. Template switching added a universal primer binding site, and the final cDNA carried a unique molecular identifier that allowed TCR cDNA molecules to be counted accurately. Specific primers in the conserved constant-segment region were used to synthesize first-strand cDNA for TCR alpha and beta chains. To control for contamination, every cDNA library carried two barcodes: a SMART-Mk sample barcode plus Illumina barcodes. TruSeq adapter sequences, together with Illumina sample barcodes, were added in two successive PCR steps. Sequencing of the TCR alpha and beta cDNA libraries was done on the Illumina HiSeq platform using custom primers. From the authors' description of their analysis: MiGEC was used to process raw reads and extract unique molecular identifiers, and MiXCR was used to find CDR3 positions. For each individual, recombination models were inferred using an EM algorithm with the repgenHMM and IGoR tools. Shared clonotypes were analyzed with the tcR package in R, and sharing was normalized by the product of cloneset sizes. Out-of-frame nonproductive sequences were analyzed to study raw recombination free of thymic and clonal selection effects. The public reads were reprocessed in TCRdb via fastp at Q25 and MiXCR, keeping in-frame beta chains. Duplicate CDR3 protein sequences are folded into a single record with the most common DNA and genes. For this entry, the V and J calls and clone size follow TCRdb and not the study's own pipeline. The sample yields hundreds of thousands of distinct CDR3 sequences; more than 20% were counted once. In total, the top ten clones hold 2.9% of the sample.

This sample was included in a study of identical twins (dated by TCRdb to about 2016). Study-level background: To test whether fetal clonotypes persist, the study used deep sequencing on TCR alpha and beta repertoires from monozygotic twins, unrelated adults of various ages, and cord blood. Replicate twin experiments were performed at different times using different library preparation protocols to rule out contamination.

Only healthy Caucasian donors were included. Three pairs of female monozygotic twins, all aged about 18 to 30 years, made up the twin cohort. Positive isolation kits from Invitrogen were used to isolate CD4+ and CD8+ T cell populations. V is reduced by 4 bases and J by 10 bases, leaving a spacing of 12 bases between them. The CDR3 has 12 amino acids, counting the end cysteine and phenylalanine. Solely the CDR3 DNA is kept, with 36 bases framed from the first base. CDR1 and CDR2, looked up from the germline V gene (reference sequence), are SEHNR and FQNEAQ. Points the paper makes about the study in general: In monozygotic twins, out-of-frame TCR alpha sharing was systematically underestimated by recombination models, although the models agreed with sharing between unrelated individuals. Abundant cord blood beta clonotypes carried fewer insertions; young adult naive repertoires showed a weaker similar trend, while memory repertoires showed none. Invariant T cells such as MAIT and iNKT could partly confound zero-insertion analyses, although diverse VJ usage argued against such confounding for most clonotypes. A weaker excess of twin sharing was found in beta out-of-frame sequences because the signal-to-noise ratio was lowered by fewer shared sequences. Conclusions relied on cross-sectional statistical analysis, since the same donors could not be followed over many years. Out-of-frame TCR alpha sequences shared between twins showed an excess of low generation-probability sequences compared with coincidental sharing between unrelated individuals.

The sample was also reused in another study, on T cells expressing NK-cell markers. As described in the second report: In sorted CD3+CD56+NKG2C+, CD3+CD56+NKG2C- and CD3+CD56-NKG2C+ T-cell subsets from several donors, TCR beta-chain repertoires were profiled. Among the eight sequenced donors, only one was HCMV-seronegative, while the other seven were HCMV-seropositive. In several experiments an anti-gammadeltaTCR antibody was added to restrict sorting to alphabetaTCR-expressing T cells. In more than five donors, the dominant CD3+CD56+NKG2C+ clonotypes were found to rank among the top 10 CD8+ clonotypes and to make up about 1.0-7.5% of CD8+ T cells. Those dominant clonotypes were again the most abundant among CD3+CD56-NKG2C+ cells in a few donors, at 28.3-60.1%. Whether the expanded NKG2C-expressing T cell clones were specific for HCMV antigens was left unclear. All eight donors whose samples were sequenced were randomly selected healthy volunteers, three of them men and five women. HCMV-specific IgG was detected in serum with a commercial ELISA kit to determine HCMV serostatus. MIGEC handled demultiplexing of the reads and grouping by UMI, while MiTCR was used to assemble and quantify clonotypes. To remove erroneous sequences, TCR cDNA sequences were retained only when supported by two or more reads. The tcR package was used for downstream repertoire analysis, and clonotypes were matched across fractions by CDR3 nucleotide sequence plus V segment. VDJmatch was used to annotate antigen specificity against VDJdb, with one amino acid substitution in CDR3 allowed.

Input material: CD4+ T cells sorted from blood. The clonotype was recovered from a woman aged 18-30 years in good health. Recombination connected TRBV7-9 to TRBJ2-3; the D gene remains uncertain. CDR3 loop: CASSSPGSAQYF. Read as DNA, the sequence is TGTGCCAGCAGCTCGCCCGGAAGCGCGCAGTATTTT.